The clone carrying this TCR beta chain has just one count. Its matching antigen is unknown. Assay: immunoSEQ multiplex PCR; the TCRdb copy retains only in-frame clones and omits some. The data show roughly 66,000 clones, about four fifths seen once. These data originate in a study of T cell responses to AZD1222 COVID-19 vaccine. Study-level points and caveats: At baseline, seropositivity was found in only 6 or 7 AZD1222 recipients.

CDR3 length: 17 residues. Trimming took 1 base from V and 3 from J, leaving 17 bases between them. Germline CDR1 and CDR2: SGHTA and FQGNSA. The clonotype was recovered from an adult in good health. The sequencing here drew on peripheral blood, taken on day 0 of AZD1222 vaccination. The V and J genes are TRBV7-2 and TRBJ2-3; weak D call: TRBD1 (6 bases). The CDR3 loop reads CASSLVPTGWRTDTQYF. The DNA for the CDR3 is TGTGCCAGCAGCTTAGTTCCGACAGGATGGAGGACAGATACGCAGTATTTT.